This T cell receptor beta chain was identified during a study of cytomegalovirus exposure and HLA in healthy donors. In the PCR, 60 Vbeta and 13 Jbeta primers were used. Sequencing used immunoSEQ multiplex PCR; TCRdb keeps in-frame clones, though not all of them. Of some 98,000 clones in the sample, about 83% were seen once. A note on this clone: Its specificity is not known.

Per germline, CDR1 MNHEY and CDR2 SVGAGI. This CDR3 spans 15 amino acids. V was clipped by 0 bases and J by 3 bases, with 11 bases between them. Overall study results and limits: Associated with cytomegalovirus, according to the listing, were some 150 TCR beta chains. While the bulk of TCR sequences proved rare, some public TCRs turned up in many donors. A previous analysis found most TCR beta V segments productive roughly 87% or roughly 30% of the time. Later findings reportedly placed an Asian-associated ancestry cluster below the roughly 670-donor mean for N-insertions.

V usage is TRBV6-5 and J usage is TRBJ1-2; D gene ambiguous. This sequence was found in a female donor in good health and CMV-seropositive. Sequenced sample: PBMCs. CDR3 in amino acids: CASSYSSGRDYGYTF. The CDR3 DNA sequence: TGTGCCAGCAGTTACTCCTCAGGCCGCGACTATGGCTACACCTTC.